This T cell receptor (beta chain) was sequenced for a study of early T cells in non-severe SARS-CoV-2 infection. About the study: Bulk RNA taken from unsorted whole blood was sequenced, leaving chains unpaired. Points from the study as a whole: Using VDJdb, the matching emphasized anti-spike CD8 responses while missing private and CD4 specificities.

This CDR3 comprises 14 residues. V was shortened by 0 bases and J by 4 bases, with 9 bases between the two germline ends. Germline V lookup: CDR1 WNHNN, CDR2 SYGVQD (reference sequence). Concerning this clonotype itself: Its antigen remains unknown.

Each single cDNA molecule received a unique molecular identifier. MiXCR, applied by TCRdb to the 5' RACE reads, yields one record per CDR3 protein. Of approximately 71,000 distinct CDR3 sequences in the sample, about 13% are singletons; the top ten hold over 11%. The chain recombines TRBV10-1 with TRBJ1-1; the D is unclear. This TCR derives from an adult who was a healthcare worker with PCR-confirmed SARS-CoV-2 infection or an uninfected control (not recorded which). The material sequenced was whole blood. DNA for the CDR3: TGCGCCAGCAGTGAGTCGGGGATTATCACTGAAGCTTTCTTT. The encoded protein is CASSESGIITEAFF.